One sample yielded the 24 T cell receptor beta chains listed below, sequenced in a study of cytomegalovirus exposure and HLA in healthy donors. Amplification used 60 Vbeta primers and 13 Jbeta primers. The repertoire was sequenced with immunoSEQ multiplex PCR; TCRdb's copy has only in-frame clones and lacks some. The repertoire consists of some 150,000 clones, with roughly 70% occurring once and the leading ten covering 2.5% to 3%. The sequenced material came from PBMCs. These receptors came from a woman aged 25 to 39 in good health and CMV-seronegative.

This chain links TRBV21-1 with TRBJ2-1; the table gives TRBD2 as D, unverified against the DNA. TRBV21-1 is a pseudogene locus. The length of the CDR3 is 16 residues. In nucleotides, the CDR3 is TGTGCCAGCAGCCCCCAAGGCGGGGGGACCTACAATGAGCAGTTCTTC. Its protein is CASSPQGGGTYNEQFF.

This clone was detected a few times. The chain employs TRBV5-6 and TRBJ1-1; the D gene is possibly TRBD1 (5 bases). Germline values: CDR1 SGHDT, CDR2 YYEEEE. Trimming took 0 bases from V and 3 from J, leaving 6 bases between them. The CDR3 contains 13 residues. In DNA, the CDR3 is TGTGCCAGCAGCTTGGGGGGCCACACTGAAGCTTTCTTT. This gives the protein CASSLGGHTEAFF. The whole variable domain, remainder taken from reference TRBV5-6 and TRBJ1-1, is DAGVTQSPTHLIKTRGQQVTLRCSPKSGHDTVSWYQQALGQGPQFIFQYYEEEERQRGNFPDRFSGHQFPNYSSELNVNALLLGDSALYLCASSLGGHTEAFFGQGTRLTVV.

This sequence joins TRBV6-4 and TRBJ2-1, with TRBD2 matching over 8 bases. Germline CDR1 MRHNA, CDR2 SNTAGT. J was trimmed by 10 bases and V by 5 bases; bases with no gene match: 10. This CDR3 contains 14 residues. As DNA, the CDR3 is TGTGCCAGCAGTCCGACTAGCGACTTACACGAGCAGTTCTTC. This codes for CASSPTSDLHEQFF.

The V gene is TRBV19, the J gene TRBJ2-1, with 7 bases lining up with TRBD2. The ends lost 7 bases at V and 3 bases at J; junction bases unmatched: 6. There are 14 residues in the CDR3. Looked up from germline, CDR1 is LNHDA and CDR2 is SQIVND (reference sequence). The CDR3 bases are TGTGCCAGTAAGTCGGGAGGCAGCTACAATGAGCAGTTCTTC. This translates into CASKSGGSYNEQFF.

This sequence joins TRBV7-6 and TRBJ2-1; 7 positions match TRBD1. The germline CDR1 and CDR2 sequences are SGHVS and FNYEAQ. V lost 5 bases, J lost 9 bases, and 4 bases stayed unmatched. The CDR3 runs 12 residues. The CDR3 coding sequence is TGTGCCAGCAGCATCTCAGGGGGTGAGCAGTTCTTC. This codes for CASSISGGEQFF.

The V gene is TRBV29-1, the J gene TRBJ2-7, with 14 nucleotides matching TRBD2. The CDR3 contains 14 residues. The J segment lost 5 bases and the V segment lost 6 bases, leaving 6 bases of the junction unmatched. Germline CDR1 is SQVTM and CDR2 is ANQGSEA. CDR3 protein: CSVRLAGGPDEQYF. CDR3 in DNA: TGCAGCGTAAGACTAGCGGGAGGGCCCGACGAGCAGTACTTC.

This chain uses TRBV6-1 with TRBJ2-3; D might be TRBD2 (6 bases). This CDR3 has 13 amino acids. Germline V CDR1 and CDR2: MNHNS, SASEGT. The germline V and J ends were trimmed by 9 bases and 0 bases, with 10 bases remaining between them. The CDR3 is CASNSGSTDTQYF. The CDR3 DNA reads TGTGCCAGTAATAGCGGAAGCACAGATACGCAGTATTTT.

The rearrangement links TRBV9 to TRBJ2-7; 14 nucleotides agree with TRBD2. The CDR3 covers 16 residues. The V gene's germline CDR1 is SGDLS and CDR2 YYNGEE. Trimming took 2 bases from V and 0 from J; bases not matched to a gene: 1. For the CDR3, the DNA is TGTGCCAGCAGCGTGGGACTAGCGGGGGTCTCCTACGAGCAGTACTTC. This sequence encodes CASSVGLAGVSYEQYF.

The chain joins TRBV28 to TRBJ1-1; 8 nucleotides align to TRBD1. The CDR3 length is 15 residues. The junction had 5 bases not matched to a gene; V was cut back by 2 bases and J by 3 bases. Looked up from germline, CDR1 is MDHEN and CDR2 is SYDVKM. The CDR3 bases are TGTGCCAGCAGTTTAAGCGGGACAGGCTACACTGAAGCTTTCTTT. It translates to CASSLSGTGYTEAFF.

The chain has TRBV2 and TRBJ2-7; TRBD1 matches 8 bases. Germline V gene sequence: CDR1 SNHLY, CDR2 FYNNEI. J gave up 5 bases and V 4 bases, and 4 bases lay outside the gene matches. The CDR3 covers 13 residues. The CDR3 coding sequence is TGTGCCAGCAGTGGAGACAGGGGCAACGAGCAGTACTTC. Translating it yields CASSGDRGNEQYF.

The gene calls are TRBV9 and TRBJ1-4, with D possibly TRBD1 on 5 matching bases. V dropped 0 bases and J dropped 5 bases, with 11 bases sitting between them. The CDR3 consists of 15 residues. CDR1 and CDR2 (germline): SGDLS, YYNGEE. This chain's CDR3 is CASSVDWEGNEKLFF. CDR3 DNA: TGTGCCAGCAGCGTAGACTGGGAGGGGAATGAAAAACTGTTTTTT.

The rearrangement joins TRBV5-4 to TRBJ1-2; 7 bases are shared with TRBD1. CDR1 SGHNT and CDR2 YYREEE come from the germline V gene (reference sequence). CDR3 length: 16 residues. The J segment lost 5 bases and the V segment lost 0 bases, leaving 10 bases of the junction unmatched. In nucleotides, the CDR3 is TGTGCCAGCAGCTTGGCCGGAGGACAGGATGTTTATGGCTACACCTTC. It specifies CASSLAGGQDVYGYTF.

This clone was counted a few times. The rearrangement links TRBV7-9 to TRBJ1-4, with 7 bases fitting TRBD1. V lost 5 bases, J lost 4 bases, and 7 bases stayed unmatched. This CDR3 contains 15 residues. In germline, CDR1 is SEHNR, CDR2 FQNEAQ (reference sequence). The DNA of the CDR3 is TGTGCCAGCAGCCCCTCTGGACAGGTTAATGAAAAACTGTTTTTT. Residues: CASSPSGQVNEKLFF.

V and J are TRBV11-3 and TRBJ2-1, with 8 bases that match TRBD2. Germline lookup yields CDR1 SGHNT and CDR2 YENEEA. This CDR3 has 17 amino acids. J lost 2 bases, V lost 1 base, and 7 bases had no gene match. Here the CDR3 reads CASSLAPTSGPYNEQFF. The DNA for the CDR3 is TGTGCCAGCAGCTTAGCCCCAACTAGCGGCCCCTACAATGAGCAGTTCTTC.

This chain uses TRBV7-6 with TRBJ2-2; the D is unclear. The CDR3 runs to 13 residues. V was trimmed by 5 bases and J by 5 bases, leaving 9 bases between them. Germline values: CDR1 SGHVS, CDR2 FNYEAQ. This CDR3 reads CASSQTRTGELFF. CDR3 coding DNA: TGTGCCAGCAGCCAAACAAGAACCGGGGAGCTGTTTTTT.

The chain is built from TRBV11-2 and TRBJ1-6, with TRBD1 identical over 9 bases. Looked up from germline, CDR1 is SGHAT and CDR2 is FQNNGV. V was clipped by 3 bases and J by 9 bases; unmatched bases: 6. The CDR3 is 15 amino acids. The CDR3 sequence is CASSFSGTGFSPLHF. The DNA of the CDR3 is TGTGCCAGCAGCTTTTCCGGGACAGGGTTTTCACCCCTCCACTTT.

The chain has TRBV28 and TRBJ2-3; D not certain. The V end lost 4 bases, the J end lost 11 bases, and 10 bases lay between the germline ends. The CDR3 is 11 amino acids. The germline V gene has CDR1 MDHEN and CDR2 SYDVKM. CDR3 protein: CASSSSLMQYF. CDR3 nucleotide sequence: TGTGCCAGCAGTTCCTCCCTTATGCAGTATTTT.

The chain combines TRBV27 with TRBJ2-7; TRBD2 might be the D (6 bases). This CDR3 is built from 13 residues. CDR1 and CDR2 from the germline V gene are MNHEY and SMNVEV (reference sequence). The V gene lost 7 bases and the J gene lost 3 bases, with 13 bases spanning the gap. The CDR3 reads CASNLEGFYEQYF. The CDR3 DNA follows: TGTGCCAGCAATTTGGAGGGCTTCTACGAGCAGTACTTC.

This clone was seen a single time. The chain combines TRBV5-6 with TRBJ2-1; 9 bases fit TRBD2. With 3 bases clipped from V and 3 bases from J, the junction kept 13 bases outside the gene matches. The CDR3 has 18 amino acids. Germline V lookup: CDR1 SGHDT, CDR2 YYEEEE. CDR3: CASSYWSAGGPIYNEQFF. In DNA form, the CDR3 reads TGTGCCAGCAGCTATTGGTCTGCGGGAGGGCCGATCTACAATGAGCAGTTCTTC.

The chain uses TRBV28 and TRBJ2-3; tentative D call: TRBD1 (5 bases). Deletions cut 1 base from V and 1 base from J, with 15 bases between. The germline V gene has CDR1 MDHEN and CDR2 SYDVKM. This CDR3 is built from 17 residues. The CDR3 sequence is CASSLSDRTFGTDTQYF. CDR3 sequence (DNA): TGTGCCAGCAGTTTATCTGACAGAACCTTTGGCACAGATACGCAGTATTTT.

J is TRBJ2-1 and V is TRBV13, with 9 positions matching TRBD2. The V segment lost 0 bases and the J segment 3 bases; nucleotides outside the gene matches: 0. CDR1 is PRHDT, CDR2 FYEKMQ, per germline (reference sequence). The length of the CDR3 is 15 residues. The CDR3 here is CASSLGTSGYNEQFF. As DNA, the CDR3 is TGTGCCAGCAGCTTAGGGACTAGCGGCTACAATGAGCAGTTCTTC.

J is TRBJ1-5 and V is TRBV19; 8 nucleotides align to TRBD1. V was pared by 4 bases and J by 12 bases, with 11 bases of the junction left unmatched. Germline V gene sequence: CDR1 LNHDA, CDR2 SQIVND (reference sequence). CDR3 length equals 14 residues. The CDR3 reads CASSTGQAIPGQHF. The CDR3 nucleotides read TGTGCCAGTAGTACGGGACAGGCTATCCCGGGCCAGCATTTT.

This sequence joins TRBV18 and TRBJ2-7, with 7 nucleotides matching TRBD1. Per the germline V gene, CDR1 is KGHSH and CDR2 is LQKENI. The CDR3 sequence is 14 residues long. J was trimmed by 0 bases and V by 6 bases; bases with no gene match: 5. CDR3 DNA: TGTGCCAGCTCGATCCGGGACAGCTCCTACGAGCAGTACTTC. Translated: CASSIRDSSYEQYF.

The chain employs TRBV30 and TRBJ1-6, with 7 nucleotides matching TRBD1. The trim removed 0 bases at V and 8 bases at J, leaving 4 bases unmatched. This CDR3 is 14 amino acids long. Per the germline V gene, CDR1 is GTSNPN and CDR2 is SVGIG (reference sequence). The CDR3 nucleotides read TGTGCCTGGAGTGTCCGAGGGGGCGATTCACCCCTCCACTTT. As protein: CAWSVRGGDSPLHF.